Reported below is one T cell receptor beta chain. The entry originates in a study of T cell changes during pregnancy in multiple sclerosis. This CDR3 has 14 amino acids. The germline V and J ends were trimmed by 3 bases and 0 bases, with 6 bases remaining between them. The germline gives CDR1 LNHDA, CDR2 SQIVND (reference sequence). Sequencing used immunoSEQ multiplex PCR; TCRdb keeps in-frame clones, though not all of them. The sample carries around 100,000 clones, approximately 92% recorded once. The V call is TRBV19, the J call TRBJ1-3; no definite D call. This sequence originates from a female donor with multiple sclerosis, enrolled in a pregnancy study. The sample consisted of peripheral blood, taken after pregnancy. In DNA form, the CDR3 reads TGTGCCAGTAGTATCTTCGGCTCTGGAAACACCATATATTTT. Residues: CASSIFGSGNTIYF.